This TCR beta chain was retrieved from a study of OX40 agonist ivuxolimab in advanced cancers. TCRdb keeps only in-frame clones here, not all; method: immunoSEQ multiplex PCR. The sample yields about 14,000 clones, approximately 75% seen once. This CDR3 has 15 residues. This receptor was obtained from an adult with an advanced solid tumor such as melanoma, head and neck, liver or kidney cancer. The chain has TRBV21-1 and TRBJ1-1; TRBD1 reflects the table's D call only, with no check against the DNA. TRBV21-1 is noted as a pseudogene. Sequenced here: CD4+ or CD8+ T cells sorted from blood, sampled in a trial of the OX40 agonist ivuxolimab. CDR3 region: CASSKVQGGVTEAFF. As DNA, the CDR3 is TGTGCCAGCAGCAAAGTCCAGGGCGGCGTCACTGAAGCTTTCTTT.